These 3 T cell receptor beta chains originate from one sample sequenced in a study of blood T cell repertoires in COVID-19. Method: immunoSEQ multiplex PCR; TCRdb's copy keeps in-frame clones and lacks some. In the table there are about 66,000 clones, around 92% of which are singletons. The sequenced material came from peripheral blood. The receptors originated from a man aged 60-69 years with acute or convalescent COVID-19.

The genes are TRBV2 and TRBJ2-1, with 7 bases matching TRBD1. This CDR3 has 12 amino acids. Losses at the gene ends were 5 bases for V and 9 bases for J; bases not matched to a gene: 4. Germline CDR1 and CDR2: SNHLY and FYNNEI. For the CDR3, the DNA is TGTGCCAGCAGTCGACAGGGCAGTGAGCAGTTCTTC. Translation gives CASSRQGSEQFF.

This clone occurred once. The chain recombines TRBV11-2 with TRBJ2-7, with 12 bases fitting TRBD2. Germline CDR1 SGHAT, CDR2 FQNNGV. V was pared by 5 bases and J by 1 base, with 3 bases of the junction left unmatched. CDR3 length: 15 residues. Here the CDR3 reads CASSRTSGASYEQYF. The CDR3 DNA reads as TGTGCCAGCAGCCGGACTAGCGGGGCATCCTACGAGCAGTACTTC. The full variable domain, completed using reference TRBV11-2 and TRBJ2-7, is EAGVAQSPRYKIIEKRQSVAFWCNPISGHATLYWYQQILGQGPKLLIQFQNNGVVDDSQLPKDRFSAERLKGVDSTLKIQPAKLEDSAVYLCASSRTSGASYEQYFGPGTRLTVT.

The CDR3 loop reads CASRLSGSEAFF. CDR3 coding DNA: TGTGCCAGCAGGCTTTCCGGGAGTGAAGCTTTCTTT. This chain uses TRBV6-6 with TRBJ1-1; no definite D call. This CDR3 comprises 12 residues. Trimming stripped 6 bases from V and 7 bases from J, with 12 bases between. CDR1 MNHNY and CDR2 SVGAGI come from the germline V gene (reference sequence).